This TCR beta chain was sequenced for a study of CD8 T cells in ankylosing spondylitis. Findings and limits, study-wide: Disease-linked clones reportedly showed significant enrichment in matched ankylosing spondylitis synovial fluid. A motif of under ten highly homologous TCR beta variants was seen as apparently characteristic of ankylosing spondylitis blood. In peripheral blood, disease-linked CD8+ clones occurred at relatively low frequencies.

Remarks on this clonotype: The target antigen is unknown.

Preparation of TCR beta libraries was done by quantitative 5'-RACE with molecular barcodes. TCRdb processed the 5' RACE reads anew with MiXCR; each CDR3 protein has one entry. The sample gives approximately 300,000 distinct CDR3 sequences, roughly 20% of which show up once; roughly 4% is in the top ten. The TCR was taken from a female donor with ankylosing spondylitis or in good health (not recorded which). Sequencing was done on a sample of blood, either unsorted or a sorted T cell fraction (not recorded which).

The CDR3 spells CASSLGTSGSTEQFF. CDR3 nucleotide sequence: TGTGCCAGCAGCTTAGGGACTAGCGGGAGCACTGAGCAGTTCTTC. The rearrangement links TRBV7-2 to TRBJ2-1; 13 bases agree with TRBD2. V shed 1 base and J 9 bases; nucleotides not matched to a gene: 3. The CDR3 is made up of 15 amino acids. CDR1 SGHTA and CDR2 FQGNSA come from the germline V gene.